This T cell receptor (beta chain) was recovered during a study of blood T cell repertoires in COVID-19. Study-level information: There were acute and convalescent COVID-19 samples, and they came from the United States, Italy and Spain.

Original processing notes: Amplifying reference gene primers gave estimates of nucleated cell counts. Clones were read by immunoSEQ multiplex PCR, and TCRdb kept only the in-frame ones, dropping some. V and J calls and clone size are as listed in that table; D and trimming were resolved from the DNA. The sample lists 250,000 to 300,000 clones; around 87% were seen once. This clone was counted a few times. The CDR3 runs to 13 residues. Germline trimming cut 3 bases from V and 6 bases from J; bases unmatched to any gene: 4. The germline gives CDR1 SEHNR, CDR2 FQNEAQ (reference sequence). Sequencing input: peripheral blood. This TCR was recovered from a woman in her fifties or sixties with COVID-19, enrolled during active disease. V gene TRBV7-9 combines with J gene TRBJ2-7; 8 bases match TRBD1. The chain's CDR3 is CASSFGQGGEQYF. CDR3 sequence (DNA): TGTGCCAGCAGCTTCGGACAGGGCGGCGAGCAGTACTTC.